This T cell receptor (beta chain) derives from a study of neoadjuvant anti-PD-1 for oral cavity cancer. At the level of the study: Patients mostly received three to four biweekly nivolumab doses at 3 mg/kg before surgery.

TCRdb keeps only in-frame clones here, not all; method: immunoSEQ multiplex PCR. The data show 15,000 to 20,000 clones, less than 80% seen once. Regarding this clone: As yet, its antigen is unknown.

Blood cells were analyzed directly, without culture or expansion. Overall study findings and caveats: Only three patients per response group were TCR-analyzed; validation needed.

The CDR3 spans 13 residues. Germline CDR1 is GTSNPN and CDR2 is SVGIG (reference sequence). V was trimmed by 1 base and J by 8 bases, leaving 14 bases between them. The material sequenced was PBMCs, taken before nivolumab (anti-PD-1) treatment. The V and J genes are TRBV30 and TRBJ1-2; D is ambiguous. This clonotype originated in a person aged 35 to 85 with oral cavity squamous cell carcinoma. The CDR3, as DNA: TGTGCCTGGAGTGACAACAGCCACGCAGGCTACACCTTC. As protein: CAWSDNSHAGYTF.